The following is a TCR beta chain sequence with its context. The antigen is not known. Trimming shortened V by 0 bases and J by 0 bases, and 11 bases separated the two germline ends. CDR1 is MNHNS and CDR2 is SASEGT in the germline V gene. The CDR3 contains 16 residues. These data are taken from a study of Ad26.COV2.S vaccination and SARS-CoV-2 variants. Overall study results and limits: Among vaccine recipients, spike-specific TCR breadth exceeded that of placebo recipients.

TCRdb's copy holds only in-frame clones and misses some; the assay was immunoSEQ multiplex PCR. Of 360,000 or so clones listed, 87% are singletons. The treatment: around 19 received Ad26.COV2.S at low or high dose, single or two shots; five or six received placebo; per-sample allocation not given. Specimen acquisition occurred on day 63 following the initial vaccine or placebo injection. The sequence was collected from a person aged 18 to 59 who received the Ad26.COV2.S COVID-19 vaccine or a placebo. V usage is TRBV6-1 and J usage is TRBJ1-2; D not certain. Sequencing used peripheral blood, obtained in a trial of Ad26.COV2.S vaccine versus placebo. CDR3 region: CASSEAGTVANYGYTF. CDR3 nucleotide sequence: TGTGCCAGCAGTGAAGCGGGAACAGTCGCTAACTATGGCTACACCTTC.